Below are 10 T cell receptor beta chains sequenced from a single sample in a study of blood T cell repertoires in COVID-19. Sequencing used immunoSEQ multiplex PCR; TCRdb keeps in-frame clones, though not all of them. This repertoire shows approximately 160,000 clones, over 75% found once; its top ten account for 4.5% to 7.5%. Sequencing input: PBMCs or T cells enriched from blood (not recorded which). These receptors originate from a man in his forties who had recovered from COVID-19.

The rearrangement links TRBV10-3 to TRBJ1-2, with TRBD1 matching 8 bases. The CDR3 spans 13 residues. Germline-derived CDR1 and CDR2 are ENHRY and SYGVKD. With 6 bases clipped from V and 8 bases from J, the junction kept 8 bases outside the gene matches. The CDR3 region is CAIRADRDQGYTF. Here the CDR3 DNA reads TGTGCCATCAGAGCGGACAGGGATCAAGGCTACACCTTC.

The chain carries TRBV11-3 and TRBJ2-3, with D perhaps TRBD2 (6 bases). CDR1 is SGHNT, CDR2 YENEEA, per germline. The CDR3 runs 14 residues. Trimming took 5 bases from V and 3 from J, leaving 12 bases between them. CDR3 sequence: CASSLIRGTDTQYF. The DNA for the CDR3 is TGTGCCAGCAGCCTTATTCGGGGGACAGATACGCAGTATTTT.

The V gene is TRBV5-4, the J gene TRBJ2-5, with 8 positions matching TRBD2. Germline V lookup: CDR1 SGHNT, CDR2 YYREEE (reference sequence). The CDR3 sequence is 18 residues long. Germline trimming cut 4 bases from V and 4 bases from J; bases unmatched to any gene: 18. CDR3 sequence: CASSPGVVRGGPLETQYF. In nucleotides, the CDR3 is TGTGCCAGCAGCCCGGGAGTCGTCCGGGGGGGGCCCCTAGAGACCCAGTACTTC.

The CDR3 spells CASSLEHGSTDTQYF. CDR3 bases: TGCGCCAGCAGCTTGGAGCACGGGAGCACAGATACGCAGTATTTT. The V call is TRBV5-1, the J call TRBJ2-3; D call uncertain. Trimming shortened V by 0 bases and J by 0 bases, and 8 bases separated the two germline ends. CDR1 and CDR2 (germline): SGHRS, YFSETQ. The CDR3 is 15 residues long. The complete variable domain, with remaining parts taken from reference TRBV5-1 and TRBJ2-3, reads KAGVTQTPRYLIKTRGQQVTLSCSPISGHRSVSWYQQTPGQGLQFLFEYFSETQRNKGNFPGRFSGRQFSNSRSEMNVSTLELGDSALYLCASSLEHGSTDTQYFGPGTRLTVL.

The CDR3 region is CASKTGSNTGELFF. The CDR3 region has the DNA TGTGCCAGTAAGACAGGGTCGAACACCGGGGAGCTGTTTTTT. This chain uses TRBV6-5 with TRBJ2-2; 7 nucleotides match TRBD1. The length of the CDR3 is 14 residues. The J segment lost 0 bases and the V segment lost 9 bases, leaving 4 bases of the junction unmatched. CDR1 MNHEY and CDR2 SVGAGI come from the germline V gene.

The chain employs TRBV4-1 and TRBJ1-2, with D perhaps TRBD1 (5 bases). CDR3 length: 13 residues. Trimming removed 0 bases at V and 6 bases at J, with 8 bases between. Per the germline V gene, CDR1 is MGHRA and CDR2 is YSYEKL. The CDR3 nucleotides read TGCGCCAGCAGCCAAGAAGGGGCGGATGGCTACACCTTC. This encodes CASSQEGADGYTF.

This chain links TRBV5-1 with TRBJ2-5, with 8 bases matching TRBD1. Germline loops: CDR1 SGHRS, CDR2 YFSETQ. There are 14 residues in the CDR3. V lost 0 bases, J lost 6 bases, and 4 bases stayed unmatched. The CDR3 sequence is CASSLGTGSQTQYF. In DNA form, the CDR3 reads TGCGCCAGCAGCTTGGGGACAGGGTCGCAGACCCAGTACTTC. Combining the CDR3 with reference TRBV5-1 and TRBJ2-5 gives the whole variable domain KAGVTQTPRYLIKTRGQQVTLSCSPISGHRSVSWYQQTPGQGLQFLFEYFSETQRNKGNFPGRFSGRQFSNSRSEMNVSTLELGDSALYLCASSLGTGSQTQYFGPGTRLLVL.

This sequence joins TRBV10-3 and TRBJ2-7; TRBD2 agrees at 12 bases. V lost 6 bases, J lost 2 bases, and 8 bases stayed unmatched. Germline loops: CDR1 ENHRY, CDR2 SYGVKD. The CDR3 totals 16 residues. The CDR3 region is CAIRASGGAGPYEQYF. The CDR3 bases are TGTGCCATCAGGGCTAGCGGGGGGGCAGGGCCCTACGAGCAGTACTTC.

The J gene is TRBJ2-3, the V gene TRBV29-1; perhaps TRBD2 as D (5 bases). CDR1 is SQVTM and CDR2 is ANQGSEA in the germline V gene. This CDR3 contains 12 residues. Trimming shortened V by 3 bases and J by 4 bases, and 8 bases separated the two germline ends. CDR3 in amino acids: CSVDEGADTQYF. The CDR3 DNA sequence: TGCAGCGTTGATGAGGGCGCAGATACGCAGTATTTT.

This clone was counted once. The CDR3 sequence is CASSSEGGADTEAFF. CDR3 in DNA: TGTGCCAGCAGCTCGGAGGGGGGGGCGGACACTGAAGCTTTCTTT. The chain carries TRBV5-6 and TRBJ1-1, with D possibly being TRBD1 (6 bases). Between the trimmed V and J ends, which lost 3 bases and 3 bases, there was a span of 15 bases. The CDR3 has 15 amino acids. CDR1 is SGHDT and CDR2 is YYEEEE in the germline V gene.